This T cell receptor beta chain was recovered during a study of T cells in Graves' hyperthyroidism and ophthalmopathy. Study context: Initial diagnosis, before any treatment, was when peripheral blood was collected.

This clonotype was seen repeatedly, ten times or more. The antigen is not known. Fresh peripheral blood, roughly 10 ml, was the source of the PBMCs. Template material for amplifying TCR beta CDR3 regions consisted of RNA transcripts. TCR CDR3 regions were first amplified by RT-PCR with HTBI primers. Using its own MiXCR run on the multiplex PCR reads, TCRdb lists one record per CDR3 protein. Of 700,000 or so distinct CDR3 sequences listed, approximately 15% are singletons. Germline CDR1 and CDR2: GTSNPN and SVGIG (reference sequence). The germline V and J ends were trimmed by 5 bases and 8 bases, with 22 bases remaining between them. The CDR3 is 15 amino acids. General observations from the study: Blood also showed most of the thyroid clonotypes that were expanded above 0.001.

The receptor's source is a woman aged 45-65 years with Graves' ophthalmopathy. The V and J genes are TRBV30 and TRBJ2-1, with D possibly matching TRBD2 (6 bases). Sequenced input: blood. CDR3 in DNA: TGTGCCTGGGGTTCCACTAGCAGCGGAGGGCATGAGCAGTTCTTC. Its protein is CAWGSTSSGGHEQFF.